Below are 22 T cell receptor beta chains sequenced from a single sample in a study of cytomegalovirus exposure and HLA in healthy donors. The PCR used 60 Vbeta and 13 Jbeta primers. Assay used: immunoSEQ multiplex PCR; TCRdb lists only in-frame clones, some missing. Among about 180,000 clones listed, about 69% were seen once. Sequenced input: PBMCs. Receptor source: a human donor in good health.

V is TRBV4-1 and J is TRBJ1-3; D is uncertain. From germline, CDR1 is MGHRA and CDR2 YSYEKL. The CDR3 contains 15 residues. V was trimmed by 4 bases and J by 0 bases, leaving 10 bases between them. The CDR3 bases are TGCGCCAGCAGCCGGGCCTCGAGCTCTGGAAACACCATATATTTT. It encodes CASSRASSSGNTIYF.

This clone was detected only a few times. The chain joins TRBV29-1 to TRBJ2-7; TRBD1 aligns across 8 bases. This CDR3 contains 14 residues. The germline CDR1 and CDR2 sequences are SQVTM and ANQGSEA. The trim removed 5 bases at V and 0 bases at J, leaving 6 bases unmatched. The CDR3 reads CSVRTGGISYEQYF. In DNA, the CDR3 is TGCAGCGTTCGAACAGGGGGAATCTCCTACGAGCAGTACTTC.

A single count supports this clone. The chain has TRBV2 and TRBJ1-6; the D gene is possibly TRBD1 (6 bases). The CDR3 is 15 amino acids. Trimming removed 2 bases at V and 7 bases at J, with 12 bases between. Germline CDR1 is SNHLY and CDR2 is FYNNEI. The CDR3 region is CASSERAGENSPLHF. The CDR3 nucleotides are TGTGCCAGCAGTGAACGCGCAGGGGAAAATTCACCCCTCCACTTT.

V usage is TRBV6-1 and J usage is TRBJ2-4; D is perhaps TRBD1 (6 bases). The germline V gene has CDR1 MNHNS and CDR2 SASEGT. There are 19 residues in the CDR3. Trimming took 2 bases from V and 8 from J, leaving 28 bases between them. CDR3 coding DNA: TGTGCCAGCAGTGAATTTGAGAGACAGGTCCCTTTTACTGGGGACATTCAGTACTTC. Residues: CASSEFERQVPFTGDIQYF.

The count of this clone is one. This chain connects TRBV29-1 to TRBJ1-5, with 8 positions matching TRBD1. Trimming removed 3 bases from V and 5 bases from J; junction bases left unmatched: 3. CDR3 size: 13 residues. Germline V CDR1 and CDR2: SQVTM, ANQGSEA. The CDR3 nucleotides are TGCAGCGTTGAGCAGGGGGCGGATCAGCCCCAGCATTTT. Amino acid sequence: CSVEQGADQPQHF.

The chain couples TRBV7-9 to TRBJ2-2, with D possibly being TRBD2 (5 bases). The length of the CDR3 is 14 residues. Trimming shortened V by 2 bases and J by 4 bases, and 8 bases separated the two germline ends. The germline gives CDR1 SEHNR, CDR2 FQNEAQ (reference sequence). The CDR3 here is CASSLSRGTGELFF. In DNA form, the CDR3 reads TGTGCCAGCAGCTTATCACGGGGCACCGGGGAGCTGTTTTTT.

The rearrangement links TRBV9 to TRBJ2-7; D call uncertain. The CDR3 contains 14 residues. Trimming pared 0 bases from V and 1 base from J, leaving 8 bases between. From germline, CDR1 is SGDLS and CDR2 YYNGEE. The CDR3 DNA is TGTGCCAGCAGCGTAGAGGCGGATTCCTACGAGCAGTACTTC. Its translation is CASSVEADSYEQYF.

This clone was detected only a few times. The chain combines TRBV7-2 with TRBJ1-2; D might be TRBD1 (6 bases). V was shortened by 2 bases and J by 7 bases, with 20 bases between the two germline ends. This CDR3 is 16 amino acids long. The germline CDR1 and CDR2 sequences are SGHTA and FQGNSA. The CDR3 DNA reads as TGTGCCAGCAGCTTACAGGGGACCTCTTTTTTCGGTGGCTACACCTTC. The encoded protein is CASSLQGTSFFGGYTF.

V is TRBV2 and J is TRBJ1-4; 8 bases map to TRBD1. The V gene's germline CDR1 is SNHLY and CDR2 FYNNEI. The CDR3 covers 17 residues. V dropped 6 bases and J dropped 0; count of bases not matched to a gene: 9. CDR3 nucleotide sequence: TGTGCCAGCAGAGAACAGGGGGATTCGGCAACTAATGAAAAACTGTTTTTT. Its translation: CASREQGDSATNEKLFF.

The rearrangement joins TRBV9 to TRBJ2-3, with 10 bases identical to TRBD2. Germline CDR1 SGDLS, CDR2 YYNGEE. The junction had 7 bases not matched to a gene; V was cut back by 0 bases and J by 3 bases. This CDR3 has 17 residues. CDR3 loop: CASSVDSGGFVTDTQYF. The CDR3 DNA follows: TGTGCCAGCAGCGTAGATAGCGGGGGGTTCGTGACAGATACGCAGTATTTT.

This chain uses TRBV4-1 with TRBJ1-1; no clear D gene. The CDR3 sequence is 15 residues long. The ends were cut back, 0 bases at V and 0 bases at J, with 8 bases in the middle. Germline V gene lookup returns CDR1 MGHRA and CDR2 YSYEKL. CDR3 loop: CASSQDLVMNTEAFF. The CDR3 bases are TGCGCCAGCAGCCAAGACCTCGTAATGAACACTGAAGCTTTCTTT.

The V call is TRBV20-1, the J call TRBJ2-5, with D unresolved. Germline-derived CDR1 and CDR2 are DFQATT and SNEGSKA (reference sequence). The V and J ends lost 4 bases and 4 bases respectively, with 4 bases between them. The CDR3 has 10 residues. For the CDR3, the DNA is TGCAGTGCTACGAGAGAGACCCAGTACTTC. Its translation is CSATRETQYF.

The V and J genes are TRBV20-1 and TRBJ1-4, with D uncertain. Trimming stripped 7 bases from V and 6 bases from J, with 6 bases between. Germline CDR1 DFQATT, CDR2 SNEGSKA (reference sequence). The CDR3 consists of 10 residues. The CDR3: CSVPDEKLFF. For the CDR3, the DNA is TGCAGTGTCCCGGATGAAAAACTGTTTTTT.

The V gene is TRBV5-4, the J gene TRBJ2-3; 11 positions match TRBD2. Germline V gene lookup returns CDR1 SGHNT and CDR2 YYREEE (reference sequence). Trimming took 4 bases from V and 1 from J; bases not matched to a gene: 14. The CDR3 contains 19 residues. For the CDR3, the DNA is TGTGCCAGCAGCCCACATCCTTCTAGCGGGGGGATCGGCACAGATACGCAGTATTTT. Protein product: CASSPHPSSGGIGTDTQYF.

This clone appeared a few times. The chain carries TRBV7-6 and TRBJ1-4; 8 bases match TRBD1. The CDR3 totals 14 residues. With V trimmed by 0 bases and J by 14 bases, 8 bases remained unmatched. Germline CDR1 is SGHVS and CDR2 is FNYEAQ. CDR3 bases: TGTGCCAGCAGCTTAGCGGGGCGACAGGGGAGGCTGTTTTTT. Translating gives CASSLAGRQGRLFF.

This clone was seen more than once but under ten times. The chain combines TRBV5-1 with TRBJ2-7; tentatively, D is TRBD2 (6 bases). The CDR3 consists of 16 residues. Per germline, CDR1 SGHRS and CDR2 YFSETQ. V lost 4 bases and J lost 2, with 19 bases in between. The CDR3 protein is CASSPWVSGNTYEQYF. Written as DNA, the CDR3 is TGCGCCAGCAGCCCTTGGGTTAGCGGAAATACCTACGAGCAGTACTTC.

The V gene is TRBV5-6, the J gene TRBJ1-2; no reliable D call. The CDR3 is 14 amino acids. The germline V gene has CDR1 SGHDT and CDR2 YYEEEE. V was clipped by 0 bases and J by 4 bases, with 10 bases between them. The CDR3 is CASSLGRYTYGYTF. CDR3 bases: TGTGCCAGCAGCTTGGGCAGGTACACCTATGGCTACACCTTC.

V and J are TRBV2 and TRBJ2-1; D possibly corresponds to TRBD2 (7 bases). This CDR3 contains 15 residues. The V and J ends lost 8 bases and 3 bases respectively, with 17 bases between them. CDR1 is SNHLY, CDR2 FYNNEI, per germline. The CDR3 DNA reads as TGTGCCAGCTCCTTAGGGGGGGCGGGCTACAATGAGCAGTTCTTC. Translated: CASSLGGAGYNEQFF.

This clone was counted a few times. This rearrangement joins TRBV2 to TRBJ1-5, with TRBD1 matching over 7 bases. With 6 bases clipped from V and 4 bases from J, the junction kept 6 bases outside the gene matches. The CDR3 consists of 14 residues. Germline CDR1 and CDR2: SNHLY and FYNNEI. The DNA of the CDR3 is TGTGCCAGCAGCCGGGACAGTACAAATCAGCCCCAGCATTTT. Amino acids: CASSRDSTNQPQHF.

V usage is TRBV5-6 and J usage is TRBJ2-5; tentative D call: TRBD1 (5 bases). Judging by the DNA end, TRBJ2-7 fits better; the J call may be wrong. CDR3 size: 14 residues. In germline, CDR1 is SGHDT, CDR2 YYEEEE. Here the CDR3 reads CASSLNQGSYEQYF. For the CDR3, the DNA is TGTGCCAGCAGCTTAAACCAGGGAAGCTACGAGCAGTACTTC.

The chain combines TRBV4-1 with TRBJ1-4, with D unresolved. The CDR3 loop spans 14 amino acids. Germline V lookup: CDR1 MGHRA, CDR2 YSYEKL. Trimming pared 5 bases from V and 6 bases from J, leaving 13 bases between. CDR3 sequence: CASSVRKEDEKLFF. The CDR3, as DNA: TGCGCCAGCAGCGTAAGAAAGGAGGATGAAAAACTGTTTTTT.

A word on this clone: Relative to the germline gene, one junction end is altered; a read error may explain this. The rearrangement joins TRBV7-7 to TRBJ2-7; 9 nucleotides align to TRBD1. CDR1 is SSHAT, CDR2 FNYEAQ, per germline (reference sequence). The CDR3 extends over 14 amino acids. CDR3 sequence reads: CASSQGQGQYEQYF. The CDR3 DNA reads as TGTGCTAGCAGCCAGGGACAGGGTCAGTACGAGCAGTACTTC.